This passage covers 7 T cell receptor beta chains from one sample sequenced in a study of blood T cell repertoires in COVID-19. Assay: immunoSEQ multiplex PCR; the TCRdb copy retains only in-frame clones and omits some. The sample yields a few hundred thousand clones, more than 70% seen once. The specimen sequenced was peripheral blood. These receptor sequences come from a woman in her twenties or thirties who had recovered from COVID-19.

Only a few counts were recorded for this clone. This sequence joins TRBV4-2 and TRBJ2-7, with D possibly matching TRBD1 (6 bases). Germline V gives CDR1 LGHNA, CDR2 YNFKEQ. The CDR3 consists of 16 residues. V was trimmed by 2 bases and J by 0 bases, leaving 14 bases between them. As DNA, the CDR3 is TGTGCCAGCAGCCAAAACATACAGGGAATCTCCTACGAGCAGTACTTC. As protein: CASSQNIQGISYEQYF.

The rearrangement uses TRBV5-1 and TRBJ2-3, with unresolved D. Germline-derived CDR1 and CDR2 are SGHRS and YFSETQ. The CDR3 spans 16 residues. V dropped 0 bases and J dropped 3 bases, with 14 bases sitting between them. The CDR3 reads CASSLAGGFGTDTQYF. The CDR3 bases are TGCGCCAGCAGCTTGGCCGGTGGGTTCGGGACAGATACGCAGTATTTT. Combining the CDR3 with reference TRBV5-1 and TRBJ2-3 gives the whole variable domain KAGVTQTPRYLIKTRGQQVTLSCSPISGHRSVSWYQQTPGQGLQFLFEYFSETQRNKGNFPGRFSGRQFSNSRSEMNVSTLELGDSALYLCASSLAGGFGTDTQYFGPGTRLTVL.

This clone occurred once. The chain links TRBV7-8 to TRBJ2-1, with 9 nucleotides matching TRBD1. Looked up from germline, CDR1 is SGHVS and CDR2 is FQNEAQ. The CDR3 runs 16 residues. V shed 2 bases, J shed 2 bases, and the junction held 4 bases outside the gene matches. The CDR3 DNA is TGTGCCAGCAGCTTACACAGGGGGCGAACCTACAATGAGCAGTTCTTC. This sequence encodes CASSLHRGRTYNEQFF.

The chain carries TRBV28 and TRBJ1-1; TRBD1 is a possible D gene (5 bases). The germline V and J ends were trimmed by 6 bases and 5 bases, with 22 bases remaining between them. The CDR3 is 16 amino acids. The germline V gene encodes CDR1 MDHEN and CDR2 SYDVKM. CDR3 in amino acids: CASRSRVTVGSTEAFF. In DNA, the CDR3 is TGTGCCAGCAGATCCCGAGTGACAGTGGGTTCGACTGAAGCTTTCTTT. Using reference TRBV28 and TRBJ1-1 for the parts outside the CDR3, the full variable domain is DVKVTQSSRYLVKRTGEKVFLECVQDMDHENMFWYRQDPGLGLRLIYFSYDVKMKEKGDIPEGYSVSREKKERFSLILESASTNQTSMYLCASRSRVTVGSTEAFFGQGTRLTVV.

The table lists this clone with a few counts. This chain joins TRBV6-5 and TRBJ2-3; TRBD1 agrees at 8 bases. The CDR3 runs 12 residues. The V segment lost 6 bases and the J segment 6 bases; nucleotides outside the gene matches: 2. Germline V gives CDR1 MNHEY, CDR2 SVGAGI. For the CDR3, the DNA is TGTGCCAGCAGGACAGGGGAGGATACGCAGTATTTT. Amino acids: CASRTGEDTQYF.

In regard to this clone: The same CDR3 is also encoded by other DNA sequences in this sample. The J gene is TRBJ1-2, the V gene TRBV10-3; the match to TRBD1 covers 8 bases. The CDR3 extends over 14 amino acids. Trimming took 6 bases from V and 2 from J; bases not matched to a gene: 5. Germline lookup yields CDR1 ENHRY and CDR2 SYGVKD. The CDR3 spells CAIRGQGSNYGYTF. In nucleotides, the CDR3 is TGTGCCATCAGAGGACAGGGATCAAACTATGGCTACACCTTC.

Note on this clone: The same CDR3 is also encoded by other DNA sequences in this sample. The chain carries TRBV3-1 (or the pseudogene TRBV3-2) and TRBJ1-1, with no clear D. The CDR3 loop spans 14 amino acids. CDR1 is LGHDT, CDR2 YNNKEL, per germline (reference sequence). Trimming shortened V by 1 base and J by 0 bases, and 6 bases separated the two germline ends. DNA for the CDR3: TGTGCCAGCAGCCAAGGATCGGTGAACACTGAAGCTTTCTTT. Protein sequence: CASSQGSVNTEAFF.